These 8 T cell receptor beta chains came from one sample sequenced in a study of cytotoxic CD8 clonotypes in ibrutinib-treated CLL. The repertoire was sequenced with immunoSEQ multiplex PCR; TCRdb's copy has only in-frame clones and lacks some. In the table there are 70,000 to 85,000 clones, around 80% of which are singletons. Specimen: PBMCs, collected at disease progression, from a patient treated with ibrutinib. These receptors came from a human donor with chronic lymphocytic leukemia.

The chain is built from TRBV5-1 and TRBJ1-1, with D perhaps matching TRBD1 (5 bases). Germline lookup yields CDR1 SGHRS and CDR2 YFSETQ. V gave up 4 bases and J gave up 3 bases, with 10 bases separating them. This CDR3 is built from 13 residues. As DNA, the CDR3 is TGCGCCAGCAGCCTTGACAGAGACACTGAAGCTTTCTTT. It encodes CASSLDRDTEAFF.

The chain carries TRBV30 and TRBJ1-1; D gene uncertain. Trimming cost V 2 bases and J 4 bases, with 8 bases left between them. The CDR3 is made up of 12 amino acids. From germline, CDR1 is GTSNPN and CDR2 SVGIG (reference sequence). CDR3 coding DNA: TGTGCCTGGAGTAGAACGGGCACTGAAGCTTTCTTT. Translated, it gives CAWSRTGTEAFF.

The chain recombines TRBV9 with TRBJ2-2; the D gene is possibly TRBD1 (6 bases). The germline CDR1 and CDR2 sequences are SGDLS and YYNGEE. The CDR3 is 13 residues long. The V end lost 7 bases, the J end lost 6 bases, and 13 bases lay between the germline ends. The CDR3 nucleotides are TGTGCCAGCCAGGGGATAGTTCCCGGGGAGCTGTTTTTT. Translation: CASQGIVPGELFF.

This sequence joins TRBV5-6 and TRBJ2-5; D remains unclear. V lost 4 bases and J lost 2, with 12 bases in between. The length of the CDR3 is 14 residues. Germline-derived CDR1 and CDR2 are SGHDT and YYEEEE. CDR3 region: CASSDGWGQETQYF. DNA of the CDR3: TGTGCCAGCAGCGATGGGTGGGGACAAGAGACCCAGTACTTC.

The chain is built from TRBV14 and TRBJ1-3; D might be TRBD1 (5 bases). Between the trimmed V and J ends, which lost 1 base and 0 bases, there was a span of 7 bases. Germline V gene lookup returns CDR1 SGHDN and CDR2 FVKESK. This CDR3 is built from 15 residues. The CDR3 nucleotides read TGTGCCAGCAGCCAAGCAGGACACTCTGGAAACACCATATATTTT. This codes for CASSQAGHSGNTIYF. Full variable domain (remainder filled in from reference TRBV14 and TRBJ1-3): EAGVTQFPSHSVIEKGQTVTLRCDPISGHDNLYWYRRVMGKEIKFLLHFVKESKQDESGMPNNRFLAERTGGTYSTLKVQPAELEDSGVYFCASSQAGHSGNTIYFGEGSWLTVV.

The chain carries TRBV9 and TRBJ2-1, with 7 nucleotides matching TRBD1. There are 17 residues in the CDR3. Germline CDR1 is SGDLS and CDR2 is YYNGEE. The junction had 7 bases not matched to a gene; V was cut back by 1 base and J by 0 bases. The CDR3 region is CASSVYGDRASYNEQFF. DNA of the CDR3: TGTGCCAGCAGCGTATACGGAGACAGGGCCTCCTACAATGAGCAGTTCTTC.

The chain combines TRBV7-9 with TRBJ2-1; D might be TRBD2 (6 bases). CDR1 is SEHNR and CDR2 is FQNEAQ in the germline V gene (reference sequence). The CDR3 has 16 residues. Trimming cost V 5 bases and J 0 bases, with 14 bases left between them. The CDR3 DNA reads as TGTGCCAGCAGCGGGACCGGGACTTCCTCCTACAATGAGCAGTTCTTC. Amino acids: CASSGTGTSSYNEQFF.

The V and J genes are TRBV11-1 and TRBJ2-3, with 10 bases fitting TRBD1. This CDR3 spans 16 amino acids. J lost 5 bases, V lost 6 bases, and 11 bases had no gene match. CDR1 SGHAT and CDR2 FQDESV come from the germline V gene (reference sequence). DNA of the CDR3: TGTGCCAGCAGTCCATCGACAGGGGGCCGGGTAGATACGCAGTATTTT. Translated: CASSPSTGGRVDTQYF.